A selection of T cell receptor beta chains follows, all from one sample in a study of beta chain features in type 1 diabetes. Assay: immunoSEQ multiplex PCR; the TCRdb copy retains only in-frame clones and omits some. This table holds roughly 380,000 clones, 15% to 20% found once. Sequencing used naive CD4+ T cells from blood. These receptors came from a woman younger than 30 in good health. The CDR3 runs from the conserved cysteine through the conserved F or W. D genes are given only for firm matches. Rows may omit the clone size; those that give it use once, few, many or a size class.

CASSQAGGGSYEQYF	TGCGCCAGCAGCCAAGCTGGGGGGGGCTCCTACGAGCAGTACTTC	TRBV4-1	TRBD2	NA	TRBJ2-7
CASSIGTGGMNTEAFF	TGTGCCAGTAGTATAGGGACGGGGGGGATGAACACTGAAGCTTTCTTT	TRBV19	NA	NA	TRBJ1-1
CASSLRALAKNIQYF	TGTGCCAGCAGTCTGAGAGCCCTAGCCAAAAACATTCAGTACTTC	TRBV5-6	NA	few	TRBJ2-4
CASSASVPYEQYF	TGTGCCAGCAGCGCCAGCGTTCCCTACGAGCAGTACTTC	TRBV25-1	NA	few	TRBJ2-7
CASSLGGSGYSTDTQYF	TGCGCCAGCAGCTTGGGCGGTAGCGGATATAGCACAGATACGCAGTATTTT	TRBV5-1	NA	few	TRBJ2-3
CASSLAGGPNTEAFF	TGTGCCAGCAGCTTAGCCGGGGGGCCGAACACTGAAGCTTTCTTT	TRBV11-1	NA	few	TRBJ1-1
CASLTTGALETDTQYF	TGTGCCAGCTTAACAACAGGGGCCCTTGAAACAGATACGCAGTATTTT	TRBV18	TRBD1	few	TRBJ2-3
CASSSQGSGELFF	TGCGCCAGCAGCTCCCAGGGCTCCGGGGAGCTGTTTTTT	TRBV5-1	NA	few	TRBJ2-2
CASSLVSWGYSNEQFF	TGTGCCAGCAGCTTAGTGAGTTGGGGCTACAGCAATGAGCAGTTCTTC	TRBV7-9	NA	NA	TRBJ2-1
CASSQGGITEAFF	TGTGCCAGCAGCCAGGGAGGGATCACTGAAGCTTTCTTT	TRBV6-5	NA	NA	TRBJ1-1
CASSQQGGQPQHF	TGTGCCAGCTCACAACAGGGGGGGCAGCCCCAGCATTTT	TRBV18	TRBD1	NA	TRBJ1-5
CASSLGQGLGYTF	TGCGCCAGCAGCTTGGGACAGGGACTTGGCTACACCTTC	TRBV5-1	TRBD1	NA	TRBJ1-2
CATSRDKLSYEQYF	TGTGCCACCAGCAGAGATAAACTCTCCTACGAGCAGTACTTC	TRBV15	NA	NA	TRBJ2-7
CASSLQRGRETQYF	TGTGCCAGCAGCCTTCAGCGGGGGAGAGAGACCCAGTACTTC	TRBV7-2	TRBD2	few	TRBJ2-5
CASSAFGGLGNTIYF	TGTGCCAGCAGTGCGTTCGGGGGGCTCGGAAACACCATATATTTT	TRBV25-1	NA	few	TRBJ1-3
CASSSTGDGNTIYF	TGTGCCAGCAGTTCTACAGGGGATGGAAACACCATATATTTT	TRBV2	TRBD1	few	TRBJ1-3
CASSLRDRDFTEAFF	TGTGCCAGCAGCTTACGGGACAGGGACTTCACTGAAGCTTTCTTT	TRBV11-2	TRBD1	NA	TRBJ1-1
CASSRDSQRQYF	TGTGCCAGCAGCCGGGACTCGCAAAGGCAGTACTTC	TRBV7-2	NA	NA	TRBJ2-7
CASSRRRAGPYNEQFF	TGCGCCAGCAGCCGACGGCGGGCCGGCCCCTACAATGAGCAGTTCTTC	TRBV5-1	NA	few	TRBJ2-1
CASSQEEGHSNTGELFF	TGTGCCAGCAGCCAAGAAGAGGGACATAGTAACACCGGGGAGCTGTTTTTT	TRBV4-2	NA	few	TRBJ2-2
CATQPLGAGELFF	TGTGCCACCCAACCTCTAGGGGCCGGGGAGCTGTTTTTT	TRBV5-4	NA	NA	TRBJ2-2
CSVVGTPNDYEQYF	TGCAGCGTTGTGGGGACACCCAATGACTACGAGCAGTACTTC	TRBV29-1	NA	few	TRBJ2-7
CASSPPHFIYGYTF	TGTGCCAGCAGCCCTCCACATTTTATCTATGGCTACACCTTC	TRBV11-2	NA	NA	TRBJ1-2